This note documents a single T cell receptor beta chain sequence. V was trimmed by 4 bases and J by 6 bases, leaving 12 bases between them. In germline, CDR1 is SEHNR, CDR2 FQNEAQ (reference sequence). The CDR3 is 13 residues long. Original processing methods: Reference gene primer amplification gave nucleated cell count estimates. Using immunoSEQ multiplex PCR, the repertoire was profiled, and TCRdb retains in-frame clones only, with some absent. V and J calls and clone size are as listed in that table; D and trimming were resolved from the DNA. This sample has 250,000 to 300,000 clones, with roughly nine tenths found just once. This record belongs to a study of blood T cell repertoires in COVID-19. Looking at the study overall: Italy, Spain and the United States were the sources of the convalescent and acute COVID-19 samples. The cDNA or gDNA used as material had been derived from T cells, B-cell-depleted T cells, or PBMCs.

This sequence joins TRBV7-9 and TRBJ1-1, with D uncertain. The sample comprised peripheral blood. The sequence came from a man aged 18 to 29 with active or convalescent COVID-19. CDR3 sequence (DNA): TGTGCCAGCAGCTCCGAGAGGCACGCTGAAGCTTTCTTT. Translated, it gives CASSSERHAEAFF.